The 28 T cell receptor beta chains below all came from one sample that was sequenced in a study of T cell changes during pregnancy in multiple sclerosis. Libraries were prepared by immunoSEQ multiplex PCR; TCRdb keeps only in-frame clonotypes and omits some of them. The table has around 100,000 clones, approximately 89% seen once; the top ten hold 3.5%. Material: peripheral blood, obtained after pregnancy. These receptors were collected from a female donor with multiple sclerosis, enrolled in a pregnancy study.

The chain has TRBV13 and TRBJ2-3; D not certain. The CDR3 sequence is 14 residues long. CDR1 is PRHDT and CDR2 is FYEKMQ in the germline V gene (reference sequence). The ends were cut back, 0 bases at V and 0 bases at J, with 4 bases in the middle. The CDR3 nucleotides read TGTGCCAGCAGCTTAGGTCAAAGCACAGATACGCAGTATTTT. Translated: CASSLGQSTDTQYF.

This clone was detected only once. The CDR3 DNA reads TGTGCCAGCAGCCGACAGGGTGGGTCCTACGAGCAGTACTTC. Its protein product is CASSRQGGSYEQYF. The rearrangement joins TRBV6-5 to TRBJ2-7; 7 bases are a match to TRBD1. The length of the CDR3 is 14 residues. The germline CDR1 and CDR2 sequences are MNHEY and SVGAGI. Trimming at V came to 6 bases and at J to 1 base, leaving 6 bases not matched to a gene.

This clone was detected once. The chain carries TRBV11-2 and TRBJ1-1; D gene unclear. CDR1 and CDR2 from the germline V gene are SGHAT and FQNNGV. The CDR3 extends over 15 amino acids. Between the trimmed V and J ends, which lost 1 base and 0 bases, there was a span of 9 bases. The CDR3 spells CASSLAPGVNTEAFF. The CDR3 region has the DNA TGTGCCAGCAGCTTAGCCCCCGGGGTGAACACTGAAGCTTTCTTT.

V is TRBV15 and J is TRBJ1-5, with TRBD1 matching 7 bases. V dropped 5 bases and J dropped 2; count of bases not matched to a gene: 6. CDR3 length equals 15 residues. Germline loops: CDR1 LNHNV, CDR2 YYDKDF (reference sequence). The CDR3 coding sequence is TGTGCCACCAGCGCCCAAACAGGGGGCAATCAGCCCCAGCATTTT. This codes for CATSAQTGGNQPQHF. The whole variable domain, filled in from reference TRBV15 and TRBJ1-5, reads DAMVIQNPRYQVTQFGKPVTLSCSQTLNHNVMYWYQQKSSQAPKLLFHYYDKDFNNEADTPDNFQSRRPNTSFCFLDIRSPGLGDTAMYLCATSAQTGGNQPQHFGDGTRLSIL.

The rearrangement uses TRBV15 and TRBJ2-5; 10 nucleotides align to TRBD1. The CDR3 loop spans 14 amino acids. V lost 3 bases, J lost 5 bases, and 3 bases stayed unmatched. Germline V lookup: CDR1 LNHNV, CDR2 YYDKDF (reference sequence). As DNA, the CDR3 is TGTGCCACCAGCAGGGACAGGGGGGGGGAGACCCAGTACTTC. It codes for CATSRDRGGETQYF. Filled out from reference TRBV15 and TRBJ2-5, the complete variable domain reads DAMVIQNPRYQVTQFGKPVTLSCSQTLNHNVMYWYQQKSSQAPKLLFHYYDKDFNNEADTPDNFQSRRPNTSFCFLDIRSPGLGDTAMYLCATSRDRGGETQYFGPGTRLLVL.

Only one count was recorded for this clone. V is TRBV6-6 and J is TRBJ2-3; 7 positions agree with TRBD2. CDR3 length: 13 residues. Germline V gives CDR1 MNHNY, CDR2 SVGAGI (reference sequence). Germline trimming cut 4 bases from V and 6 bases from J; bases unmatched to any gene: 4. CDR3 in amino acids: CASSLGLVDTQYF. CDR3 coding DNA: TGTGCCAGCAGTTTAGGACTAGTGGATACGCAGTATTTT.

The chain has TRBV6-5 and TRBJ2-3; TRBD2 matches 11 bases. The germline CDR1 and CDR2 sequences are MNHEY and SVGAGI. Germline trimming cut 2 bases from V and 2 bases from J; bases unmatched to any gene: 3. CDR3 length: 16 residues. The CDR3, as DNA: TGTGCCAGCAGTTACGGGACTAGCGGTTACACAGATACGCAGTATTTT. Protein product: CASSYGTSGYTDTQYF.

The rearrangement uses TRBV7-9 and TRBJ2-7, with 7 bases fitting TRBD1. V lost 2 bases and J lost 4; bases outside the gene matches: 2. CDR1 and CDR2 (germline): SEHNR, FQNEAQ (reference sequence). The CDR3 is 13 amino acids. The CDR3 here is CASSLSGGYEQYF. The CDR3 nucleotides are TGTGCCAGCAGCTTATCAGGGGGTTACGAGCAGTACTTC. The full variable domain, completed using reference TRBV7-9 and TRBJ2-7, is DTGVSQNPRHKITKRGQNVTFRCDPISEHNRLYWYRQTLGQGPEFLTYFQNEAQLEKSRLLSDRFSAERPKGSFSTLEIQRTEQGDSAMYLCASSLSGGYEQYFGPGTRLTVT.

The chain uses TRBV9 and TRBJ2-3, with a possible D match to TRBD1 (5 bases). CDR3 length: 16 residues. V shed 3 bases and J shed 3 bases, with 17 bases lying between them. Germline V lookup: CDR1 SGDLS, CDR2 YYNGEE. DNA for the CDR3: TGTGCCAGCAGCGAGCGTCGTGGTGGGGCAACAGATACGCAGTATTTT. It encodes CASSERRGGATDTQYF.

The chain recombines TRBV10-1 with TRBJ2-7; 7 nucleotides line up with TRBD2. The length of the CDR3 is 11 residues. V was pared by 8 bases and J by 12 bases, with 10 bases of the junction left unmatched. Germline lookup yields CDR1 WNHNN and CDR2 SYGVQD (reference sequence). Here the CDR3 DNA reads TGCGCCAGCCCCAAGGGGAGGGTTCCGTACTTC. Its protein is CASPKGRVPYF.

This clone was recorded a few times. V is TRBV19 and J is TRBJ1-1, with 9 bases matching TRBD1. The CDR3 is 15 residues long. V dropped 6 bases and J dropped 1; count of bases not matched to a gene: 6. Germline CDR1 reads LNHDA; CDR2 reads SQIVND (reference sequence). This chain's CDR3 is CASRTTGGGNTEAFF. CDR3 nucleotides: TGTGCCAGTAGAACCACAGGGGGCGGGAACACTGAAGCTTTCTTT.

This clone was detected only once. The V and J genes are TRBV13 and TRBJ2-5; 11 bases map to TRBD2. With V trimmed by 5 bases and J by 4 bases, 30 bases remained unmatched. This CDR3 is 23 amino acids long. CDR1 is PRHDT and CDR2 is FYEKMQ in the germline V gene (reference sequence). CDR3 nucleotide sequence: TGTGCCAGCAGCCAGATCAAAACGGATAGCGGGGGGGAGATGTCTGGGTCGGGAGAGACCCAGTACTTC. This gives the protein CASSQIKTDSGGEMSGSGETQYF.

A single count supports this clone. The chain recombines TRBV9 with TRBJ2-1; 7 positions agree with TRBD1. Germline CDR1 is SGDLS and CDR2 is YYNGEE. This CDR3 has 17 residues. V was clipped by 0 bases and J by 3 bases; unmatched bases: 9. CDR3: CASSVVPTGTFYNEQFF. The CDR3 DNA reads as TGTGCCAGCAGCGTAGTCCCGACAGGGACATTCTACAATGAGCAGTTCTTC.

This sequence joins TRBV6-1 and TRBJ2-4, with D possibly being TRBD1 (5 bases). The CDR3 extends over 15 amino acids. Trimming took off 4 bases at V and 0 bases at J, with 10 bases between the two ends. Germline CDR1 is MNHNS and CDR2 is SASEGT. This chain's CDR3 is CASSVDSLAKNIQYF. Written as DNA, the CDR3 is TGTGCCAGCAGTGTTGACAGCCTAGCCAAAAACATTCAGTACTTC.

The J gene is TRBJ1-5, the V gene TRBV2; no definite D call. Trimming took off 8 bases at V and 0 bases at J, with 11 bases between the two ends. CDR1 is SNHLY and CDR2 is FYNNEI in the germline V gene. The CDR3 runs 14 residues. The CDR3, as DNA: TGTGCCAGCTCCCGGGGAACTAGCAATCAGCCCCAGCATTTT. Encoded protein: CASSRGTSNQPQHF.

V usage is TRBV7-4 and J usage is TRBJ1-1, with TRBD1 matching over 7 bases. V lost 5 bases to trimming and J lost 3 bases; unmatched junction nucleotides: 12. Germline values: CDR1 SGHVT, CDR2 SQSDAQ. The CDR3 runs 16 residues. In nucleotides, the CDR3 is TGTGCCAGCAGCGTAGGGGGCTGGGGGGTGTACACTGAAGCTTTCTTT. This translates into CASSVGGWGVYTEAFF.

As DNA, the CDR3 is TGTGCCACCAGCAGAGATATGATAGGGGGCTGGGATGGCTACACCTTC. It codes for CATSRDMIGGWDGYTF. The V gene is TRBV15, the J gene TRBJ1-2, with 7 bases aligning to TRBD1. V lost 0 bases, J lost 6 bases, and 10 bases stayed unmatched. CDR1 LNHNV and CDR2 YYDKDF come from the germline V gene (reference sequence). The CDR3 consists of 16 residues.

The gene calls are TRBV10-3 and TRBJ2-3; 8 bases align to TRBD2. CDR3 length: 14 amino acids. Germline lookup yields CDR1 ENHRY and CDR2 SYGVKD. J was trimmed by 5 bases and V by 6 bases; bases with no gene match: 7. The CDR3 DNA reads TGTGCCATCAGGTCGGGACTAGATAGAGATACGCAGTATTTT. Its translation: CAIRSGLDRDTQYF.

This sequence joins TRBV29-1 and TRBJ2-3, with 11 bases lining up with TRBD2. This CDR3 has 21 residues. The V gene end was trimmed by 3 bases and the J gene end by 2 bases; junction bases not matched to a gene: 22. The germline CDR1 and CDR2 sequences are SQVTM and ANQGSEA. CDR3 sequence reads: CSVDSRGASGGPLSFTDTQYF. The CDR3 nucleotides read TGCAGCGTTGATTCGCGTGGGGCTAGCGGGGGGCCCCTATCCTTCACAGATACGCAGTATTTT.

This chain uses TRBV27 with TRBJ2-1; 11 bases agree with TRBD2. V was pared by 2 bases and J by 4 bases, with 1 base of the junction left unmatched. The CDR3 has 15 residues. Germline V lookup: CDR1 MNHEY, CDR2 SMNVEV (reference sequence). CDR3 in DNA: TGTGCCAGCAGTTTAGCTAGCGGGGGGTACAATGAGCAGTTCTTC. Translation gives CASSLASGGYNEQFF.

The chain employs TRBV5-6 and TRBJ2-5; D possibly corresponds to TRBD2 (6 bases). Trimming took 4 bases from V and 4 from J, leaving 11 bases between them. CDR3 size: 13 residues. CDR1 and CDR2 (germline): SGHDT, YYEEEE. The CDR3 spells CASSAGTPETQYF. The CDR3, as DNA: TGTGCCAGCAGCGCGGGGACCCCAGAGACCCAGTACTTC. Supplemented by reference TRBV5-6 and TRBJ2-5, the full variable domain reads DAGVTQSPTHLIKTRGQQVTLRCSPKSGHDTVSWYQQALGQGPQFIFQYYEEEERQRGNFPDRFSGHQFPNYSSELNVNALLLGDSALYLCASSAGTPETQYFGPGTRLLVL.

This chain joins TRBV7-9 and TRBJ2-5, with 7 bases lining up with TRBD1. The length of the CDR3 is 16 residues. Germline assignment: CDR1 SEHNR and CDR2 FQNEAQ (reference sequence). The ends lost 4 bases at V and 1 base at J; junction bases unmatched: 9. The CDR3 spells CASSYGVGQTQETQYF. The CDR3 coding sequence is TGTGCCAGCAGCTATGGGGTGGGACAGACCCAAGAGACCCAGTACTTC.

This clone was picked up many times. The genes are TRBV7-6 and TRBJ2-2, with TRBD2 identical over 8 bases. Germline V gene sequence: CDR1 SGHVS, CDR2 FNYEAQ. The V gene end was trimmed by 2 bases and the J gene end by 0 bases; junction bases not matched to a gene: 8. This CDR3 has 18 residues. This chain's CDR3 is CASSLTLPGGANTGELFF. DNA of the CDR3: TGTGCCAGCAGCTTAACCCTTCCCGGGGGGGCGAACACCGGGGAGCTGTTTTTT.

This sequence joins TRBV5-1 and TRBJ2-5; TRBD2 aligns across 7 bases. Germline V gene data show CDR1 as SGHRS and CDR2 as YFSETQ. The trim removed 5 bases at V and 1 base at J, leaving 8 bases unmatched. CDR3 length equals 15 residues. The CDR3 loop reads CASRPGGRSQETQYF. For the CDR3, the DNA is TGCGCCAGCAGACCGGGGGGAAGGTCCCAAGAGACCCAGTACTTC.

This rearrangement joins TRBV11-2 to TRBJ2-7; D is perhaps TRBD2 (5 bases). V was clipped by 0 bases and J by 12 bases, with 15 bases between them. This CDR3 spans 13 amino acids. Germline CDR1 is SGHAT and CDR2 is FQNNGV. The CDR3 loop reads CASSLDLKGEGYF. The CDR3 coding sequence is TGTGCCAGCAGCTTAGATCTAAAGGGAGAGGGGTACTTC.

This sequence joins TRBV2 and TRBJ2-1; possible D gene TRBD1, 5 bases. The CDR3 is 14 amino acids. Trimming removed 0 bases from V and 6 bases from J, with 9 bases in between. Germline CDR1 reads SNHLY; CDR2 reads FYNNEI. The CDR3 DNA reads as TGTGCCAGCAGTGAAGCAGGGGTACCCAATGAGCAGTTCTTC. It translates to CASSEAGVPNEQFF.

This rearrangement joins TRBV4-1 to TRBJ2-3; 8 bases fit TRBD1. The CDR3 sequence is 15 residues long. Trimming cost V 0 bases and J 8 bases; bases outside gene matches: 7. CDR1 is MGHRA, CDR2 YSYEKL, per germline. As DNA, the CDR3 is TGCGCCAGCAGCCAAGATCTAACAGGGGGAAGTACGCAGTATTTT. The encoded protein is CASSQDLTGGSTQYF.

The rearrangement joins TRBV7-9 to TRBJ1-2, with D perhaps matching TRBD1 (5 bases). V was pared by 5 bases and J by 4 bases, with 23 bases between. The CDR3 consists of 17 residues. Germline loops: CDR1 SEHNR, CDR2 FQNEAQ (reference sequence). The CDR3 is CASSPSRGAGQIYGYTF. The CDR3 DNA sequence: TGTGCCAGCAGCCCGAGCCGTGGGGCAGGGCAGATCTATGGCTACACCTTC. The variable domain in full, completed from reference TRBV7-9 and TRBJ1-2, reads DTGVSQNPRHKITKRGQNVTFRCDPISEHNRLYWYRQTLGQGPEFLTYFQNEAQLEKSRLLSDRFSAERPKGSFSTLEIQRTEQGDSAMYLCASSPSRGAGQIYGYTFGSGTRLTVV.